The next 18 T cell receptor beta chains were all read from a single sample in a study of cytomegalovirus exposure and HLA in healthy donors (TCRdb year 2017). Library preparation was by the immunoSEQ multiplex PCR assay. The multiplex PCR relied on a mix of 60 forward primers for TCR Vbeta segments and 13 reverse primers for TCR Jbeta segments. Drawn from immuneACCESS, this table holds only the in-frame rearrangements with V and J called that TCRdb kept. Clones are partly lost; checked studies trace under half to an unresolved V gene and leave the rest unexplained. The sample yields about 110,000 clones; about 61% were counted once. Clones ranked in the top ten supply about 7.7% of the sample. The sequencing input was PBMCs. These receptors originate from a man younger than 35 in good health and CMV-seropositive.

The rearrangement uses TRBV10-1 and TRBJ2-2; D is unresolved. Germline CDR1 and CDR2: WNHNN and SYGVQD (reference sequence). V was trimmed by 6 bases and J by 0 bases, leaving 8 bases between them. This CDR3 comprises 14 residues. For the CDR3, the DNA is TGCGCCAGCAGCCGAGCGTCGAACACCGGGGAGCTGTTTTTT. This codes for CASSRASNTGELFF.

The genes are TRBV29-1 and TRBJ2-5; D might be TRBD2 (5 bases). V was pared by 7 bases and J by 5 bases, with 20 bases between. This CDR3 has 14 residues. Germline-derived CDR1 and CDR2 are SQVTM and ANQGSEA. CDR3 region: CSAEVAGREETQYF. The CDR3, as DNA: TGCAGCGCCGAGGTGGCAGGAAGGGAGGAGACCCAGTACTTC.

This clone was seen only once. The chain couples TRBV7-2 to TRBJ1-5; D gene unclear. V lost 5 bases and J 4 bases, leaving 12 bases between the germline ends. CDR3 size: 14 residues. In germline, CDR1 is SGHTA, CDR2 FQGNSA. CDR3 DNA sequence: TGTGCCAGCAGCCCCCGACACCTAAATCAGCCCCAGCATTTT. This gives the protein CASSPRHLNQPQHF.

This chain's CDR3 is CASSSGTSGSTDTQYF. CDR3 sequence (DNA): TGTGCCAGCAGCTCCGGGACTAGCGGTAGCACAGATACGCAGTATTTT. The J gene is TRBJ2-3, the V gene TRBV7-9, with TRBD2 identical over 11 bases. Germline V lookup: CDR1 SEHNR, CDR2 FQNEAQ (reference sequence). With V trimmed by 4 bases and J by 0 bases, 3 bases remained unmatched. The length of the CDR3 is 16 residues.

The chain combines TRBV5-4 with TRBJ2-1; 8 bases are shared with TRBD2. The CDR3 has 13 amino acids. Trimming took 0 bases from V and 9 from J; bases not matched to a gene: 2. Germline-derived CDR1 and CDR2 are SGHNT and YYREEE (reference sequence). CDR3 bases: TGTGCCAGCAGCTTGGGACTAGCGCTTGAGCAGTTCTTC. This codes for CASSLGLALEQFF.

This clone was detected a few times. The genes are TRBV7-9 and TRBJ2-1; a possible D gene is TRBD2 (5 bases). Germline CDR1 reads SEHNR; CDR2 reads FQNEAQ (reference sequence). Trimming left V 1 base short and J 12 bases short, with 10 bases between. The CDR3 runs to 12 residues. The CDR3 DNA reads TGTGCCAGCAGCTTAGTTAACCGGGGGCAGTTCTTC. Translation gives CASSLVNRGQFF.

The rearrangement links TRBV5-1 to TRBJ2-1, with 13 positions matching TRBD2. The CDR3 length is 16 residues. CDR1 and CDR2 (germline): SGHRS, YFSETQ. After removal of 1 base from V and 4 bases from J, the junction contained 2 bases not matched to a gene. For the CDR3, the DNA is TGCGCCAGCAGCTTGACTAGCGGGGGGGCATACAATGAGCAGTTCTTC. This gives the protein CASSLTSGGAYNEQFF.

The chain has TRBV6-1 and TRBJ2-7; 7 bases line up with TRBD1. After removal of 10 bases from V and 2 bases from J, the junction contained 11 bases not matched to a gene. The CDR3 contains 14 residues. The germline CDR1 and CDR2 sequences are MNHNS and SASEGT. The CDR3 region is CATYTGADTYEQYF. For the CDR3, the DNA is TGTGCCACATATACAGGGGCCGATACCTACGAGCAGTACTTC.

The chain couples TRBV6-5 to TRBJ1-1; D call uncertain. CDR1 is MNHEY, CDR2 SVGAGI, per germline. The CDR3 has 15 residues. V was cut by 0 bases and J by 5 bases, with 13 bases left in between. CDR3 amino acids: CASSYSAGVGTEAFF. CDR3 nucleotide sequence: TGTGCCAGCAGTTACTCTGCGGGTGTAGGTACTGAAGCTTTCTTT.

The rearrangement links TRBV28 to TRBJ2-1, with TRBD2 matching 7 bases. Losses at the gene ends were 1 base for V and 10 bases for J; bases not matched to a gene: 13. The CDR3 spans 16 residues. CDR1 is MDHEN, CDR2 SYDVKM, per germline. For the CDR3, the DNA is TGTGCCAGCAGTTTATTGGGGGGGACCCCCCTTGGGGAGCAGTTCTTC. Encoded protein: CASSLLGGTPLGEQFF.

The gene calls are TRBV6-1 and TRBJ2-7; 8 positions match TRBD2. V was pared by 5 bases and J by 2 bases, with 8 bases of the junction left unmatched. CDR3 length: 15 amino acids. The germline V gene has CDR1 MNHNS and CDR2 SASEGT. Here the CDR3 reads CASSLSVGGAYEQYF. CDR3 sequence (DNA): TGTGCCAGCAGTCTTTCTGTCGGGGGGGCCTACGAGCAGTACTTC.

This chain links TRBV4-1 with TRBJ2-7, with 9 bases matching TRBD1. J gave up 3 bases and V 3 bases, and 6 bases lay outside the gene matches. The CDR3 runs 15 residues. CDR1 is MGHRA, CDR2 YSYEKL, per germline. The CDR3: CASSHRTGGFYEQYF. As DNA, the CDR3 is TGCGCCAGCAGCCACCGTACAGGGGGCTTCTACGAGCAGTACTTC.

This chain connects TRBV5-6 to TRBJ1-1, with TRBD1 matching over 7 bases. CDR3 length: 14 residues. Germline-derived CDR1 and CDR2 are SGHDT and YYEEEE. Losses at the gene ends were 3 bases for V and 0 bases for J; bases not matched to a gene: 2. The CDR3 reads CASSSTGLNTEAFF. In DNA form, the CDR3 reads TGTGCCAGCAGCTCGACAGGGTTGAACACTGAAGCTTTCTTT.

This rearrangement joins TRBV11-2 to TRBJ1-2, with TRBD1 identical over 10 bases. The CDR3 is 17 residues long. Germline-derived CDR1 and CDR2 are SGHAT and FQNNGV. V lost 1 base and J lost 8; bases outside the gene matches: 13. The CDR3 DNA follows: TGTGCCAGCAGCTTAGCGGGGACAGGGGCCTATGGAGAGGGCTACACCTTC. Amino acid sequence: CASSLAGTGAYGEGYTF.

This chain links TRBV9 with TRBJ1-2; maybe TRBD1 (6 bases). V dropped 4 bases and J dropped 2 bases, with 12 bases sitting between them. The CDR3 extends over 14 amino acids. Germline V CDR1 and CDR2: SGDLS, YYNGEE. The DNA of the CDR3 is TGTGCCAGCAGCTCAAGAGGGGGAAACTATGGCTACACCTTC. Its protein is CASSSRGGNYGYTF.

The V gene is TRBV6-1, the J gene TRBJ1-5, with a tentative D call TRBD1 (6 bases). V lost 1 base and J lost 3, with 13 bases in between. CDR1 and CDR2 (germline): MNHNS, SASEGT. This CDR3 is 16 amino acids long. For the CDR3, the DNA is TGTGCCAGCAGTGAAGGTCTGGGGGCGGACAATCAGCCCCAGCATTTT. Protein: CASSEGLGADNQPQHF.

The genes are TRBV30 and TRBJ2-7, with D perhaps TRBD2 (5 bases). Germline CDR1 is GTSNPN and CDR2 is SVGIG (reference sequence). V dropped 4 bases and J dropped 0 bases, with 13 bases sitting between them. The CDR3 extends over 14 amino acids. The CDR3 DNA follows: TGTGCCTGGAAGTCTAGCTCCCGCTCCTACGAGCAGTACTTC. Translating it yields CAWKSSSRSYEQYF.

The genes are TRBV7-6 and TRBJ1-6, with D uncertain. V was cut by 4 bases and J by 12 bases, with 25 bases left in between. Germline V gene data show CDR1 as SGHVS and CDR2 as FNYEAQ. CDR3 length: 17 amino acids. CDR3 in DNA: TGTGCCAGCAGCTCAAGAGAGGCGGGCATCAGTGGGCTACCCCTCCACTTT. It specifies CASSSREAGISGLPLHF.